This T cell receptor (beta chain) stems from a study of response to subunit inactivated influenza vaccine. Study conclusions and caveats: Each seasonal flu vaccination may recruit only limited new T cells, authors suggested.

Trimming pared 1 base from V and 15 bases from J, leaving 22 bases between. The germline CDR1 and CDR2 sequences are SGHTA and FQGNSA. CDR3 size: 15 residues. This clonotype occurred a few times. Its antigen is unidentified. Each CDR3 protein is one row after TCRdb ran MiXCR on the RT-PCR reads. The data contain roughly 630,000 distinct CDR3 sequences, 14% of them seen just once; the ten biggest clones take up approximately 7.6%. This sequence was found in a man aged 45 to 65 who received an inactivated influenza vaccine. This specimen consisted of PBMCs from blood, obtained 14 days before vaccination. V is TRBV7-2 and J is TRBJ2-1; tentatively, D is TRBD1 or TRBD2 (5 bases each). The CDR3 nucleotides read TGTGCCAGCAGCTTAGGGGGACCAAGGCTTCGCAGCCCGTTCTTC. Amino acids: CASSLGGPRLRSPFF.